The source of this TCR beta chain is a study of cytomegalovirus exposure and HLA in healthy donors listed by TCRdb under 2017. Describing the broader study: An earlier analysis of several hundred of the donors reported 276 Gb of sequence data and 117 million unique TCR beta sequences obtained from 150 million to 200 million T cells. Both class I and class II loci were covered by HLA typing, at four-digit resolution. An early release that covered about 600 HLA-typed donors contained 300 to 350 gigabases of sequencing data and about 84 million unique TCR sequences. The study aimed to test whether signatures of past pathogen exposure could be identified by cataloging public T cell receptors. Typing coverage differed by locus: A, B, C, DRB1 and DQB1 were typed in roughly 629-630 donors, DQA1 in 500 to 550, DPA1 in 606, and DPB1 in roughly 450. A later genetic analysis used genome-wide SNP genotypes for about 60% of the roughly 700 donors, treating that subset as a discovery cohort. About 5 DR-DQ haplotypes were handled as single units for association and clustering, since linkage in the cohort was strong. Donor age, sex, ethnicity and CMV serostatus were compiled alongside the repertoire data. Of the roughly 390 genotyped donors, roughly 85% fell in the genetic ancestry cluster associated with self-reported Caucasian donors. To predict cytomegalovirus infection status, the study brought together high-throughput TCR immunosequencing, statistical association of individual TCRs with disease status, and machine learning. To decide whether each TCR beta V gene segment behaved as functional or pseudogenic, an earlier analysis of some 580 of the donors relied on high-throughput TCR beta sequencing. In the later analysis, no new phenotypic data were used to find candidate immune exposures; instead, reliance was placed on TCR beta sequences and their occurrence across donors. Besides the first cohort of about 730 subjects, a separate validation cohort made up of 95 to 150 different subjects was used. The T cell repertoires of 666 subjects were profiled by immunosequencing and related to cytomegalovirus serostatus. In a later analysis, previously published TCR beta repertoires from 600 to 850 donors were re-analyzed and high-resolution HLA genotyping was added so that TCR occurrence patterns could be studied. All discovery cohort repertoires had been generated using a single sequencing platform. On average, about 240,000 unique TCR beta nucleotide sequences were sequenced per donor among 398 genotyped donors of the cohort, with about 17% of those sequences being non-productive. Here is what the overall study found, with its caveats: In vitro tests confirmed that a few of the cytomegalovirus-associated TCR beta chains recognize cytomegalovirus antigens. In a later analysis, most CMV-associated TCR beta chains were found to appear HLA-restricted, with HLA associations seemingly driven largely by CMV exposure. Roughly uniform sequencing depth across donors was assumed in presence/absence analyses, although this assumption may not hold. Specific HLA alleles were associated with around 18,000 TCR beta sequences at a false discovery rate of 0.05 in a later analysis. In this cohort, only TCR beta chains were sequenced, and detectable features were limited by the absence of alpha or paired-chain data. Across donors, most TCR sequences were observed very rarely, whereas some public TCRs were present in many individuals. The 87-base-pair reads could not distinguish some IMGT-functional V segments, including TRBV6-2 and TRBV6-3, so those segments were excluded. A later analysis found that TCR association rates varied across HLA loci, with DRB1 alleles showing the most associated TCRs and HLA-C alleles the fewest. A later genetic analysis reported fewer N-insertions in productive TCRs among donors in an Asian-associated ancestry cluster than the roughly 700-donor mean. According to a later analysis, parvovirus B19, influenza, CMV and Epstein-Barr virus appeared linked to several top co-occurrence clusters. A cluster of highly shared sequence variants was judged likely to be a technical artifact of the sequencing pipeline. A further reported finding was that TCR beta sequences accurately predicted the HLA-A and HLA-B alleles for most subjects in the first cohort. When HLA alleles, especially DR and DQ, strongly co-occurred, attributing TCR associations to individual alleles was difficult. Immune exposure information for the cohort was limited to CMV serostatus. Linkage disequilibrium might explain the correlated functional status among segregating V segments, but an unknown experimental factor could not be excluded. Because counts were too low, approximately 15 rarely observed V segments, including chromosome 9 orphons, were excluded from the earlier analysis of some 590 of the donors. The authors suggested that the approach could potentially be generalized to other disease states and immunological phenotypes. Because HLA typing was unavailable for some donors at each locus, only the typed subset was used in association tests. In a later genetic analysis, a missense DCLRE1C variant was associated with V-gene and J-gene trimming of TCR beta chains, and the association was replicated in an independent cohort. Cytomegalovirus status was reported to be diagnosed by the classifier with high specificity and sensitivity in both the original and validation cohorts. In the study, 150 to 200 TCR beta chains were listed as associated with cytomegalovirus. In an earlier analysis of roughly 500 of the donors, most TCR beta V segments appeared in productive rearrangements about 87% or about 30% of the time, broadly matching IMGT annotations. In a later analysis, HLA-associated TCR beta chains were found to be more clonally expanded and to have lower generation probabilities than equally common non-associated chains.

From the cysteine up to the phenylalanine, the CDR3 has a length of 11 residues. Only the CDR3 portion is preserved as DNA: 33 bases, with reading frame beginning at the first base. CDR1 and CDR2 (SEHNR, FQNEAQ) derive from the germline V gene (reference sequence). In its sample, this clone was seen a few times. Its antigen is still unknown. Germline and junction disagree at one end, which may indicate a read error. Libraries were made using the immunoSEQ multiplex PCR assay. A mixture of 60 forward primers for TCR Vbeta segments and 13 reverse primers for TCR Jbeta segments was used in the multiplex PCR. The CDR3 region of rearranged TCR beta genes was amplified from genomic DNA with a multiplex PCR assay. Amplified TCR beta libraries were sequenced as 87-base-pair reads on the Illumina HiSeq System. The published analysis was carried out like this. In a later analysis, 70 million to 95 million unique TCR beta chains were counted across the 500 to 700 repertoires, and roughly 10 million of these chains were shared by at least two donors. Raw reads were error-corrected and collapsed into unique sequences by a nearest-neighbor algorithm in which closely related sequences were merged to remove PCR and sequencing errors. Alignment of CDR3 sequences to IMGT reference sequences was used to assign V, D and J gene segments. Each retained sequence needed at least a six-nucleotide match to both a V gene segment and a J gene segment. A rearrangement counted as productive if the CDR3 had no stop codons and remained in frame with V and J, and every other rearrangement counted as non-productive. Following IMGT convention, CDR3 was defined as the stretch from the second conserved V-encoded cysteine to the conserved J-encoded phenylalanine. The earlier analysis of more than 450 of the donors excluded sequences that lacked an unambiguous match to a single V gene segment. In an earlier analysis of roughly 500 of the donors, V segments were called functional above 56.7% productive rearrangements and were called segregating when the between-donor standard deviation exceeded 5%. To diagnose cytomegalovirus status from the catalog of TCR beta chain sequences, a statistical classification framework was built. In a later analysis, TCR nucleotide sequences were compared against IMGT/GENE-DB human TR gene sequences so that V and J genes could be assigned. The TCRdist pipeline was used in a later analysis to assign CDR3 sequences and most-parsimonious VDJ recombination scenarios. A later analysis defined each TCR beta chain by its CDR3 amino acid sequence plus V-gene family, and excluded reads lacking a unique V-gene family. A later analysis removed 592 highly shared, low-generation-probability nucleotide sequences to deal with suspected cross-contamination and a sequencing artifact. In a later analysis, a clonal expansion index for each public chain was calculated from normalized within-repertoire ranks of inferred template counts. Generation probabilities in a later analysis came from a VDJ recombination model fitted to out-of-frame rearrangements, and those results were checked against IGoR. In a later analysis, TCR-TCR, TCR-HLA and TCR-CMV co-occurrence was scored with hypergeometric tests, and a repertoire-size bias correction was applied to TCR pairs. In a later analysis, false discovery rates were estimated by permuting HLA or CMV assignments 20 times. In a later analysis, co-occurring TCRs were grouped with DBSCAN, and TCRdist sequence similarity was added when clustering was performed within HLA-allele-positive subsets. For co-occurrence clustering, repertoires with fewer than 30,000 or more than 120,000 public chains were excluded, along with a handful of repertoires with anomalous nucleotide sharing. Entries here come from immuneACCESS through TCRdb and include only in-frame sequences with V and J called. Some clones fail to appear in such tables; in the studies checked, an unresolved V gene covers under half of the shortfall, and the cause of the remainder is unknown. Clone size and the V and J calls come from that table; the DNA yielded D and trimming. The sample records 200,000 or so clones, more than 85% of which are singletons. Of the sample, over 0.2% falls within the top ten clones.

In total, more than 500 healthy bone marrow donors made up the cohort. At the time of sampling, every cohort member was nominally healthy, though immune exposures that went unrecorded were likely present. The donor was CMV seronegative and belonged to the group of roughly 330 seronegative cohort members. Each donor provided a peripheral blood sample, and peripheral blood mononuclear cells were used for TCR beta sequencing. The Qiagen DNeasy Blood Extraction Kit was used to extract genomic DNA from the blood cell samples. This receptor chain uses TRBV7-9 and TRBJ1-4, with the D gene too uncertain to name. Sequences were obtained from PBMCs. This sequence was found in a girl under three years old in good health and CMV-seronegative. In nucleotides, the sequence is TGTTCCAGCAGCCATAATGAAAAACTGTTTTTT. The encoded protein is CSSSHNEKLFF.